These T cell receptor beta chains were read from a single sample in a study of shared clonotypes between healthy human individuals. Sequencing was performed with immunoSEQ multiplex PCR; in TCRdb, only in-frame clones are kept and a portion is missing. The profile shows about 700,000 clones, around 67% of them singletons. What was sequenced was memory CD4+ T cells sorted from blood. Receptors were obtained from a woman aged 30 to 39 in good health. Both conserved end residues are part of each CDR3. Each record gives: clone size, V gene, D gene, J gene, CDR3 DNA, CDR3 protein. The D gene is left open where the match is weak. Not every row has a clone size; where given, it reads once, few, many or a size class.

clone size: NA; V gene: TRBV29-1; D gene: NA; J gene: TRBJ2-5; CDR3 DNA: TGCAGCGTTCGGGCAGGGTCTGAGACCCAGTACTTC; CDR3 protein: CSVRAGSETQYF
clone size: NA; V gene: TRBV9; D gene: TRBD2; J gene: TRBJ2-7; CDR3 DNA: TGTGCCAGCAGCGTAGAGGCGGGAGGGCCCTCCTACGAGCAGTACTTC; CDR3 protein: CASSVEAGGPSYEQYF
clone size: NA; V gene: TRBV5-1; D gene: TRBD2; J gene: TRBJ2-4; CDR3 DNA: TGCGCCAGCAGCGTTCAACTAGCGGGAGGGCCCAACATTCAGTACTTC; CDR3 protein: CASSVQLAGGPNIQYF
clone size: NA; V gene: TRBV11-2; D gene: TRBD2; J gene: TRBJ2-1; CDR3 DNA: TGTGCCAGCAGCTTACGTATCGGACTAGCGGGCAGGGTAGAGCAGTTCTTC; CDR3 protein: CASSLRIGLAGRVEQFF
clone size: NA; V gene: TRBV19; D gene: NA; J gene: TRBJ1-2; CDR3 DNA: TGTGCCAGTAGTAGGGGGCTGCTTCATGGCTACACCTTC; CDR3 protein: CASSRGLLHGYTF
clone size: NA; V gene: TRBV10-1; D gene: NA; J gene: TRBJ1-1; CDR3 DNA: TGCGCCAGCAGCCATAATCGAGACACTGAAGCTTTCTTT; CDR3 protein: CASSHNRDTEAFF
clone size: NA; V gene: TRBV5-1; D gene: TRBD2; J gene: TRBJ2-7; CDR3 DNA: TGCGCCAGCAGCCTAGCGGGAAAGACGATTTACGAGCAGTACTTC; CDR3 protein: CASSLAGKTIYEQYF
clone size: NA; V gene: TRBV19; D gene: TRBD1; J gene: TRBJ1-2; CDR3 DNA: TGTGCCAGTAGTCTGGGGACAGGGGATTATGGCTACACCTTC; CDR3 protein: CASSLGTGDYGYTF
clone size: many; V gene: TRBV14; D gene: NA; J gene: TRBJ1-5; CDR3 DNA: TGTGCCAGCAGACACACGAACCGTCAGCCCCAGCATTTT; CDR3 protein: CASRHTNRQPQHF
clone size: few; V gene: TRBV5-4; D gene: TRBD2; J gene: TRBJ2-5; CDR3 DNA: TGTGCCAGCAGCTTGGGAGGACTAGCAGAGACCCAGTACTTC; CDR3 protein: CASSLGGLAETQYF
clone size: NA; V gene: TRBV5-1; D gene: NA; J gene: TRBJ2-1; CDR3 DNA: TGCGCCAGCAGCTTAGGAGAGTCCTACAATGAGCAGTTCTTC; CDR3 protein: CASSLGESYNEQFF
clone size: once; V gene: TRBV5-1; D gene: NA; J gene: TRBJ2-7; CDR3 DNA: TGCGCCAGCAGCTTGGACTCTATCTCCTACGAGCAGTACTTC; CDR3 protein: CASSLDSISYEQYF
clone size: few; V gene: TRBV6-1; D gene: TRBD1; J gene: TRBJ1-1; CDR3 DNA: TGTGCCAGCAGTAGTCCGGGACAGGGGATTACTGAAGCTTTCTTT; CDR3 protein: CASSSPGQGITEAFF
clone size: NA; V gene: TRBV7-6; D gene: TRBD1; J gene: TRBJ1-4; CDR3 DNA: TGTGCCAGCAGCCCCAACAGGGGAACTAATGAAAAACTGTTTTTT; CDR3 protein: CASSPNRGTNEKLFF
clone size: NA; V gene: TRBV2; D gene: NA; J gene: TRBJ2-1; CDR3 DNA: TGTGCCAGCAGTGGATACACCTCCTACAATGAGCAGTTCTTC; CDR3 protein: CASSGYTSYNEQFF
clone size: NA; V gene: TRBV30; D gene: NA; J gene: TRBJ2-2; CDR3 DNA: TGTGCCTGGCGGGCGGGAATGAACACCGGGGAGCTGTTTTTT; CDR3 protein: CAWRAGMNTGELFF
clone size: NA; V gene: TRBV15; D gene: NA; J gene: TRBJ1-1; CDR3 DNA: TGTGCCACCAGCGGTCTGAAGGGTATGAGCACTGAAGCTTTCTTT; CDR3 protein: CATSGLKGMSTEAFF
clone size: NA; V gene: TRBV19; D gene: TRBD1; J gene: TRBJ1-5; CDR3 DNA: TGTGCCAGTAGTATAAACGCGGACAGGGGACGGGGTCAGCCCCAGCATTTT; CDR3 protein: CASSINADRGRGQPQHF
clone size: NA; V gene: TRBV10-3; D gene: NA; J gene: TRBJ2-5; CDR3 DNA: TGTGCCATCAGTGAGTGGGAGACCCAGTACTTC; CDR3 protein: CAISEWETQYF
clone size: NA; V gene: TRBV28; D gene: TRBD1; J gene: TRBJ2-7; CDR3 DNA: TGTGCCAGCAGTTTAAGGACAGGGGCCTTTTACGAGCAGTACTTC; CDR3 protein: CASSLRTGAFYEQYF
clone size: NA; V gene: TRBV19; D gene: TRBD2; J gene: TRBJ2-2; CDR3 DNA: TGTGCCAGTAGTGGTAGCGGGAAGAACACCGGGGAGCTGTTTTTT; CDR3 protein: CASSGSGKNTGELFF
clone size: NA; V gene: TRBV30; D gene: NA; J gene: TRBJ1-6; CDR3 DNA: TGTGCCTGGAGTTCGGTACATAATTCACCCCTCCACTTT; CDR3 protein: CAWSSVHNSPLHF
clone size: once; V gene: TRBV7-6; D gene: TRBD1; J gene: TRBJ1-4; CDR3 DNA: TGTGCCAGCAGCCGGACAGGGGGAAATAGTGAAAAACTGTTTTTT; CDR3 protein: CASSRTGGNSEKLFF
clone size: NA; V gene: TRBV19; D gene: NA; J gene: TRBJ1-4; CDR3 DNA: TGTGCCTGTGGCCGCGGCCCAAAGACTGAAAAACTGTTTTTT; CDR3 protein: CACGRGPKTEKLFF
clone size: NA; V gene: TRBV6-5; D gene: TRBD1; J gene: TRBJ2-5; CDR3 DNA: TGTGCCAGCAGTACCGGGACAGGGTATGAGACCCAGTACTTC; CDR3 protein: CASSTGTGYETQYF
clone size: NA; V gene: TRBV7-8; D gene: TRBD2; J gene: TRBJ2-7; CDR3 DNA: TGTGCCAGCAGTTACGCCGGGACTAGTTCCTACGAGCAGTACTTC; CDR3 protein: CASSYAGTSSYEQYF
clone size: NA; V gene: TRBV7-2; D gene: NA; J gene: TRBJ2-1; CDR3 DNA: TGTGCCAGCATCTCGGGAGTCGCGCAGTTCTTC; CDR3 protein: CASISGVAQFF
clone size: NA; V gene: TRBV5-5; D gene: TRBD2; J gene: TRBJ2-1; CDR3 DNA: TGTGCCAGCAGCGCCGGACTAGCGAGAGGGAATGAGCAGTTCTTC; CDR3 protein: CASSAGLARGNEQFF
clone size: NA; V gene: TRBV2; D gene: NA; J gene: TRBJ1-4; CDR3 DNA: TGTGCCAGCACCGAGGCCCTCGCGGATGAAAAACTGTTTTTT; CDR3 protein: CASTEALADEKLFF
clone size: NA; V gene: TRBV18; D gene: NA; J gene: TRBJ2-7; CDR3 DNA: TGTGCCAGCTCACCACCGGACGGGAGAACCTACGAGCAGTACTTC; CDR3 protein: CASSPPDGRTYEQYF
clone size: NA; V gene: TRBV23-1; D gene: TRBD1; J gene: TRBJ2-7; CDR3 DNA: TGCGCCAGCAGTCAGCCCCTGCGGGACAGGGGGTCCAACGAGCAGTACTTC; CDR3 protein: CASSQPLRDRGSNEQYF
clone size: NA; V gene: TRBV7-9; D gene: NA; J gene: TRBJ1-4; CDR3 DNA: TGTGCCAGCAGCCTCGCCCCCGCAACTAATGAAAAACTGTTTTTT; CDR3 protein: CASSLAPATNEKLFF
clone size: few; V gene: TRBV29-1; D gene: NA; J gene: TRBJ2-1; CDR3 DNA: TGCAGCGTACCCGCCTCATGGGGGACGGACGTCGGTGAGCAGTTCTTC; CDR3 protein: CSVPASWGTDVGEQFF
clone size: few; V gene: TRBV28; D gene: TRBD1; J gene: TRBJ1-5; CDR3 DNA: TGTGCCACCGGGACAGGACACAATCAGCCCCAGCATTTT; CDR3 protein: CATGTGHNQPQHF
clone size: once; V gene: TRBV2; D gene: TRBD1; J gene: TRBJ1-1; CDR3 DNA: TGTGCCAGCAACAGGGGAATGAACACTGAAGCTTTCTTT; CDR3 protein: CASNRGMNTEAFF
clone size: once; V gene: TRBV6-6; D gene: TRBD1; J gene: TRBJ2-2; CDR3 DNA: TGTGCCAGCAAGGACAGGGGAGACACCGGGGAGCTGTTTTTT; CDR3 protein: CASKDRGDTGELFF
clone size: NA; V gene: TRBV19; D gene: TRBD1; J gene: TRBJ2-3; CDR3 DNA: TGTGCCAGTAGTAGGGACAGGGGGCGAGAAGTCCCCCCAGATACGCAGTATTTT; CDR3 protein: CASSRDRGREVPPDTQYF
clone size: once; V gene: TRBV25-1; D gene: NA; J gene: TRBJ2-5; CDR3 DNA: TGTGCCAGCAGGGAACGAGAGACCCAGTACTTC; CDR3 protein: CASRERETQYF
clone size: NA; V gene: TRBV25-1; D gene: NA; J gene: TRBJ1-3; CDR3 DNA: TGTGCCAGCCGTTCGATTGCTGGAAACACCATATATTTT; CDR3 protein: CASRSIAGNTIYF
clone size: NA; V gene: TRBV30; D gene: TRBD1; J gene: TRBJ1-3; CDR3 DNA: TGTGCCTGGAGTTCCGGGACAGGGGTGAACACCATATATTTT; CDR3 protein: CAWSSGTGVNTIYF
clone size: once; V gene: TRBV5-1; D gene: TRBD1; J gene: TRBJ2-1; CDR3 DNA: TGCGCCAGCAGCTTGGAGGAGACAGGGTACAATGAGCAGTTCTTC; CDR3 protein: CASSLEETGYNEQFF
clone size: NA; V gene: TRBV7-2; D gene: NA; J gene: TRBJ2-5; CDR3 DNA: TGTGCCAGCAGCTTCCGACAAGAGACCCAGTACTTC; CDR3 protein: CASSFRQETQYF
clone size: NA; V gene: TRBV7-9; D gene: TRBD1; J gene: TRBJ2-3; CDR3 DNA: TGTGCCAGCAGCCGGTACGGGACAGGGGGGTCGAGAGCGCAGTATTTT; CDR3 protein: CASSRYGTGGSRAQYF
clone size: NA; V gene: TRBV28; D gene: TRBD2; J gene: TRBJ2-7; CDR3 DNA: TGTGCCAGTACCTCTAGCGGGAGAATCTACGAGCAGTACTTC; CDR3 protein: CASTSSGRIYEQYF
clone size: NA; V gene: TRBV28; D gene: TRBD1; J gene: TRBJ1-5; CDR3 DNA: TGTGCCAGCAGCCCCGGACAGGGGGCGATTCAGCCCCAGCATTTT; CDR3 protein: CASSPGQGAIQPQHF
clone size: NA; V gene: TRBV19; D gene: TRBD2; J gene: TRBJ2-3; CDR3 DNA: TGTGCCAGTAGTATGCTAGCGGGAGGGAGGGATACGCAGTATTTT; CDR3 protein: CASSMLAGGRDTQYF
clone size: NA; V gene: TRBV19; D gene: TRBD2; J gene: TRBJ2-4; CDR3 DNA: TGTGCCAGTAGTCCCGTAGCGGGAGTGGGCAAAAACATTCAGTACTTC; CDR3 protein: CASSPVAGVGKNIQYF